These 9 T cell receptor beta chains came from one sample sequenced in a study of T cell responses to AZD1222 COVID-19 vaccine. Assay: immunoSEQ multiplex PCR; the TCRdb copy retains only in-frame clones and omits some. Among about 120,000 clones listed, 88% were seen once. This sample comprised peripheral blood, obtained on day 0 of AZD1222 vaccination. The receptors shown here come from an adult in good health.

V is TRBV6-4 and J is TRBJ2-1; 14 bases fit TRBD2. J lost 7 bases, V lost 0 bases, and 2 bases had no gene match. Germline V gives CDR1 MRHNA, CDR2 SNTAGT. The CDR3 has 16 residues. The CDR3 DNA is TGTGCCAGCAGTGACTCCTGGACTAGCGGGAGGAATGAGCAGTTCTTC. Translated, it gives CASSDSWTSGRNEQFF.

The V and J genes are TRBV30 and TRBJ1-5, with D perhaps matching TRBD1 (6 bases). CDR1 GTSNPN and CDR2 SVGIG come from the germline V gene (reference sequence). V was cut by 1 base and J by 5 bases, with 9 bases left in between. This CDR3 is 13 amino acids long. Here the CDR3 DNA reads TGTGCCTGGAGTGATAGGGGGTATCAGCCCCAGCATTTT. It is translated as CAWSDRGYQPQHF.

V is TRBV19 and J is TRBJ2-4; D is undetermined. V dropped 5 bases and J dropped 6 bases, with 17 bases sitting between them. Germline V lookup: CDR1 LNHDA, CDR2 SQIVND (reference sequence). The CDR3 has 15 residues. For the CDR3, the DNA is TGTGCCAGTAGTTCTCCCGGCGATCCCCCAAACATTCAGTACTTC. Translated: CASSSPGDPPNIQYF.

J is TRBJ2-1 and V is TRBV6-2 or TRBV6-3; TRBD1 might be the D (7 bases). Deletions cut 6 bases from V and 5 bases from J, with 20 bases between. CDR3 length equals 16 residues. The germline V gene encodes CDR1 MNHEY and CDR2 SVGEGT. CDR3 in DNA: TGTGCCAGCAGCCCCGACAGGTTCAGGGGGGACAATGAGCAGTTCTTC. Protein: CASSPDRFRGDNEQFF.

V usage is TRBV24-1 and J usage is TRBJ1-1; D call uncertain. Per the germline V gene, CDR1 is KGHDR and CDR2 is SFDVKD. V was pared by 5 bases and J by 0 bases, with 12 bases between. This CDR3 contains 15 residues. CDR3 in DNA: TGTGCCACCAGTGGAGCCCCCCCACTGAACACTGAAGCTTTCTTT. Residues: CATSGAPPLNTEAFF.

The chain couples TRBV9 to TRBJ1-2; perhaps TRBD1 as D (6 bases). Looked up from germline, CDR1 is SGDLS and CDR2 is YYNGEE. The CDR3 extends over 12 amino acids. Trimming took off 4 bases at V and 4 bases at J, with 8 bases between the two ends. CDR3: CASSPDSYGYTF. The CDR3 DNA reads as TGTGCCAGCAGCCCGGACAGCTATGGCTACACCTTC.

This chain uses TRBV28 with TRBJ2-7, with TRBD1 matching 9 bases. The CDR3 extends over 14 amino acids. Trimming took 6 bases from V and 4 from J; bases not matched to a gene: 7. Germline CDR1 reads MDHEN; CDR2 reads SYDVKM. CDR3 nucleotides: TGTGCCAGCAGCCTTTCTGACAGGGGGTACGAGCAGTACTTC. Protein sequence: CASSLSDRGYEQYF. The entire variable domain, with the rest obtained from reference TRBV28 and TRBJ2-7, is as follows: DVKVTQSSRYLVKRTGEKVFLECVQDMDHENMFWYRQDPGLGLRLIYFSYDVKMKEKGDIPEGYSVSREKKERFSLILESASTNQTSMYLCASSLSDRGYEQYFGPGTRLTVT.

The chain joins TRBV4-1 to TRBJ2-2; 9 bases are a match to TRBD1. The CDR3 is made up of 18 amino acids. V lost 0 bases, J lost 5 bases, and 10 bases stayed unmatched. CDR1 and CDR2 from the germline V gene are MGHRA and YSYEKL. DNA of the CDR3: TGCGCCAGCAGCCAAGATCGGAGACAGGGGGATAGGACCGGGGAGCTGTTTTTT. Translated: CASSQDRRQGDRTGELFF.

The V gene is TRBV24-1, the J gene TRBJ2-1, with 13 bases matching TRBD2. The V and J ends lost 7 bases and 9 bases, in that order; junction bases with no gene match: 8. CDR3 length equals 15 residues. Germline CDR1 KGHDR, CDR2 SFDVKD. The CDR3 DNA reads as TGTGCCACCAGCCAGGGACTAGCGGGGACGGGTGAGCAGTTCTTC. Protein product: CATSQGLAGTGEQFF.